Shown below are 23 T cell receptor beta chains from a single sample sequenced in a study of CD8 T cell repertoires and HIV-1 epitope variants. Method: immunoSEQ multiplex PCR; TCRdb's copy keeps in-frame clones and lacks some. The table shows 6,100 or so clones, with 67% occurring only once. For these receptors, no antigen is known. Material: cultured CD8+ T cells derived from PBMCs. Receptors originate from a male donor with HIV.

The V gene is TRBV5-4, the J gene TRBJ2-2, with 7 bases that match TRBD1. Germline CDR1 is SGHNT and CDR2 is YYREEE (reference sequence). There are 15 residues in the CDR3. The V gene end was trimmed by 2 bases and the J gene end by 5 bases; junction bases not matched to a gene: 6. In DNA form, the CDR3 reads TGTGCCAGCAGCTTCGACAGGGTTGTTACCGGGGAGCTGTTTTTT. Translated, it gives CASSFDRVVTGELFF.

This chain joins TRBV28 and TRBJ2-7, with TRBD1 matching over 7 bases. CDR1 and CDR2 from the germline V gene are MDHEN and SYDVKM. The V gene end was trimmed by 5 bases and the J gene end by 2 bases; junction bases not matched to a gene: 12. The CDR3 has 16 residues. The CDR3 protein is CASSPSRDSRTYEQYF. The DNA for the CDR3 is TGTGCCAGCAGTCCCTCCCGGGACAGTAGGACCTACGAGCAGTACTTC.

The chain has TRBV29-1 and TRBJ2-1; possibly TRBD2 for D (6 bases). Per the germline V gene, CDR1 is SQVTM and CDR2 is ANQGSEA. V lost 0 bases and J lost 1, with 16 bases in between. This CDR3 has 17 residues. The CDR3 spells CSVEDVFGGASYNEQFF. The DNA for the CDR3 is TGCAGCGTTGAAGATGTTTTCGGGGGTGCGTCCTACAATGAGCAGTTCTTC.

The gene calls are TRBV27 and TRBJ1-1; D not certain. Per the germline V gene, CDR1 is MNHEY and CDR2 is SMNVEV (reference sequence). Trimming took 2 bases from V and 5 from J, leaving 9 bases between them. This CDR3 comprises 13 residues. In DNA form, the CDR3 reads TGTGCCAGCAGTTTAGGGGTGGGAACTGAAGCTTTCTTT. It codes for CASSLGVGTEAFF.

This clone was recorded once. V usage is TRBV4-1 and J usage is TRBJ2-4, with a possible D match to TRBD1 (5 bases). The CDR3 loop spans 15 amino acids. From germline, CDR1 is MGHRA and CDR2 YSYEKL. V was shortened by 5 bases and J by 5 bases, with 16 bases between the two germline ends. The CDR3 spells CASSSRQGRENIQYF. CDR3 sequence (DNA): TGCGCCAGCAGCAGTCGCCAGGGTAGGGAAAACATTCAGTACTTC.

The J gene is TRBJ2-2, the V gene TRBV19; D remains ambiguous. The CDR3 is made up of 12 amino acids. The germline gives CDR1 LNHDA, CDR2 SQIVND (reference sequence). Trimming removed 6 bases from V and 5 bases from J, with 7 bases in between. The chain's CDR3 is CASRRTTGELFF. DNA of the CDR3: TGTGCCAGTAGGCGAACTACCGGGGAGCTGTTTTTT.

The chain has TRBV6-5 and TRBJ2-2; D uncertain. V was cut by 2 bases and J by 0 bases, with 1 base left in between. The CDR3 has 13 amino acids. Germline V lookup: CDR1 MNHEY, CDR2 SVGAGI. Here the CDR3 DNA reads TGTGCCAGCAGTTACACGAACACCGGGGAGCTGTTTTTT. Protein product: CASSYTNTGELFF.

This clone was detected only a few times. V gene TRBV19 combines with J gene TRBJ2-7; D gene unclear. This CDR3 spans 11 amino acids. Germline V gives CDR1 LNHDA, CDR2 SQIVND (reference sequence). V lost 5 bases, J lost 0 bases, and 2 bases lay in between. CDR3 bases: TGTGCCAGTAGTTTCTCCTACGAGCAGTACTTC. Translated: CASSFSYEQYF.

The rearrangement links TRBV7-9 to TRBJ2-3; perhaps TRBD1 as D (5 bases). The CDR3 has 14 amino acids. From germline, CDR1 is SEHNR and CDR2 FQNEAQ (reference sequence). Trimming stripped 1 base from V and 2 bases from J, with 7 bases between. Here the CDR3 DNA reads TGTGCCAGCAGCTTAGGGGGCCCCACAGATACGCAGTATTTT. This sequence encodes CASSLGGPTDTQYF. Looking up the rest from reference TRBV7-9 and TRBJ2-3 gives the full variable domain: DTGVSQNPRHKITKRGQNVTFRCDPISEHNRLYWYRQTLGQGPEFLTYFQNEAQLEKSRLLSDRFSAERPKGSFSTLEIQRTEQGDSAMYLCASSLGGPTDTQYFGPGTRLTVL.

V usage is TRBV28 and J usage is TRBJ2-4; D not resolved. Per germline, CDR1 MDHEN and CDR2 SYDVKM. Between the trimmed V and J ends, which lost 5 bases and 0 bases, there was a span of 11 bases. The CDR3 has 15 residues. CDR3 sequence reads: CASSHSVLAKNIQYF. The CDR3 DNA reads TGTGCCAGCAGTCACAGCGTTCTAGCCAAAAACATTCAGTACTTC. Combining the CDR3 with reference TRBV28 and TRBJ2-4 gives the whole variable domain DVKVTQSSRYLVKRTGEKVFLECVQDMDHENMFWYRQDPGLGLRLIYFSYDVKMKEKGDIPEGYSVSREKKERFSLILESASTNQTSMYLCASSHSVLAKNIQYFGAGTRLSVL.

The gene calls are TRBV19 and TRBJ2-5; 10 nucleotides line up with TRBD1. This CDR3 contains 14 residues. Germline CDR1 reads LNHDA; CDR2 reads SQIVND (reference sequence). V shed 7 bases and J 5 bases; nucleotides not matched to a gene: 7. The CDR3 DNA reads TGTGCCAGTACCCTTAGACAGGGGGCGGAGACCCAGTACTTC. Protein: CASTLRQGAETQYF.

J is TRBJ1-1 and V is TRBV13; TRBD1 might be the D (6 bases). V was trimmed by 1 base and J by 5 bases, leaving 23 bases between them. The CDR3 is 18 residues long. Per the germline V gene, CDR1 is PRHDT and CDR2 is FYEKMQ (reference sequence). CDR3 DNA sequence: TGTGCCAGCAGCTTAGCCGCCGAGGTCGGGGGCGGGGGGACTGAAGCTTTCTTT. It codes for CASSLAAEVGGGGTEAFF. The whole variable domain, remainder taken from reference TRBV13 and TRBJ1-1, is AAGVIQSPRHLIKEKRETATLKCYPIPRHDTVYWYQQGPGQDPQFLISFYEKMQSDKGSIPDRFSAQQFSDYHSELNMSSLELGDSALYFCASSLAAEVGGGGTEAFFGQGTRLTVV.

The rearrangement joins TRBV28 to TRBJ1-5, with 10 bases aligning to TRBD1. V gave up 2 bases and J gave up 0 bases; unmatched junction bases: 10. The CDR3 is 19 residues long. Germline-derived CDR1 and CDR2 are MDHEN and SYDVKM. CDR3 in DNA: TGTGCCAGCAGTTTAACCGGGACAGGGGTACGATATAGCAATCAGCCCCAGCATTTT. Amino acid sequence: CASSLTGTGVRYSNQPQHF. Looking up the rest from reference TRBV28 and TRBJ1-5 gives the full variable domain: DVKVTQSSRYLVKRTGEKVFLECVQDMDHENMFWYRQDPGLGLRLIYFSYDVKMKEKGDIPEGYSVSREKKERFSLILESASTNQTSMYLCASSLTGTGVRYSNQPQHFGDGTRLSIL.

This clone has more than one count but fewer than ten. The chain has TRBV25-1 and TRBJ2-7, with D possibly being TRBD1 (5 bases). V was clipped by 3 bases and J by 3 bases, with 6 bases between them. CDR3 length: 12 residues. CDR1 MGHDK and CDR2 SYGVNS come from the germline V gene. The chain's CDR3 is CASSDRVYEQYF. In nucleotides, the CDR3 is TGTGCCAGCAGTGACAGGGTCTACGAGCAGTACTTC.

This chain connects TRBV28 to TRBJ2-5, with TRBD1 matching over 8 bases. The closer fit of TRBJ2-7 to the DNA end suggests the J call may be wrong. The CDR3 spans 14 residues. Looked up from germline, CDR1 is MDHEN and CDR2 is SYDVKM. The CDR3 bases are TGTGCCAGTCGGGGACAGGTAATCTCCTACGAGCAGTACTTC. This sequence encodes CASRGQVISYEQYF.

This clone came up a few times. This sequence joins TRBV7-9 and TRBJ1-1; possible D gene TRBD1, 5 bases. The germline V and J ends were trimmed by 2 bases and 2 bases, with 12 bases remaining between them. The germline V gene encodes CDR1 SEHNR and CDR2 FQNEAQ (reference sequence). The CDR3 has 15 residues. The chain's CDR3 is CASSLNGGSNTEAFF. CDR3 nucleotide sequence: TGTGCCAGCAGCTTAAATGGGGGTTCCAACACTGAAGCTTTCTTT.

This chain connects TRBV28 to TRBJ1-4, with 7 nucleotides matching TRBD1. Germline CDR1 and CDR2: MDHEN and SYDVKM. V was clipped by 5 bases and J by 5 bases; unmatched bases: 17. CDR3 length: 18 residues. The DNA for the CDR3 is TGTGCCAGCAGTAAACACCGTTCCGGGACAGAGTTAAATGAAAAACTGTTTTTT. Translating gives CASSKHRSGTELNEKLFF.

This clone was seen a handful of times. The chain recombines TRBV4-1 with TRBJ2-7; 12 nucleotides agree with TRBD2. With 1 base clipped from V and 5 bases from J, the junction kept 3 bases outside the gene matches. The germline CDR1 and CDR2 sequences are MGHRA and YSYEKL. The CDR3 totals 15 residues. Here the CDR3 reads CASSQGGLAGNEQYF. The CDR3 DNA is TGCGCCAGCAGCCAAGGCGGACTAGCGGGGAACGAGCAGTACTTC.

The chain is built from TRBV9 and TRBJ1-3; 8 bases fit TRBD1. The germline gives CDR1 SGDLS, CDR2 YYNGEE. Losses at the gene ends were 2 bases for V and 2 bases for J; bases not matched to a gene: 3. This CDR3 has 15 residues. In DNA form, the CDR3 reads TGTGCCAGCAGCGTGGGACAGGCGCCTGGAAACACCATATATTTT. Amino acids: CASSVGQAPGNTIYF.

The chain couples TRBV19 to TRBJ2-2; D is possibly TRBD2 (6 bases). This CDR3 comprises 14 residues. The V gene lost 7 bases and the J gene lost 2 bases, with 11 bases spanning the gap. Germline V gene data show CDR1 as LNHDA and CDR2 as SQIVND (reference sequence). The CDR3 sequence: CASTTGTNTGELFF. CDR3 sequence (DNA): TGTGCCAGTACGACCGGGACTAACACCGGGGAGCTGTTTTTT.

The chain carries TRBV18 and TRBJ1-1; weak D call: TRBD1 (5 bases). The V end lost 3 bases, the J end lost 2 bases, and 16 bases lay between the germline ends. This CDR3 is 16 amino acids long. Germline loops: CDR1 KGHSH, CDR2 LQKENI. DNA of the CDR3: TGTGCCAGCTCACCCCGGGACCTATTAGGAAACACTGAAGCTTTCTTT. Translated: CASSPRDLLGNTEAFF.

A note on this clone: A read error may produce the germline difference seen at one junction end. J is TRBJ2-7 and V is TRBV4-1, with D possibly matching TRBD2 (5 bases). Germline V CDR1 and CDR2: MGHRA, YSYEKL. The CDR3 totals 16 residues. The CDR3 nucleotides are TGTGCCAGCAGCCAAGACGCGGGCCCAACTTCCTACGAGCAGTACTTC. Its protein product is CASSQDAGPTSYEQYF.

This clone was counted a few times. This chain uses TRBV27 with TRBJ1-6; D possibly corresponds to TRBD1 (6 bases). Trimming removed 0 bases at V and 9 bases at J, with 6 bases between. CDR1 is MNHEY, CDR2 SMNVEV, per germline (reference sequence). CDR3 length: 13 amino acids. The CDR3 sequence is CASSLSQGSPLHF. The CDR3 coding sequence is TGTGCCAGCAGTTTATCACAGGGTTCACCCCTCCACTTT.